This is a list of T cell receptor beta chains from one sample in a study of graft-versus-host responses after intestinal transplantation. The data were produced by immunoSEQ multiplex PCR, yet TCRdb's version contains in-frame clones alone and is incomplete. The repertoire holds over 20,000 clones, with about half as singletons. The sequences come from alloreactive CD4+ T cells from a mixed lymphocyte reaction culture, collected before intestinal transplant. The origin of the receptors is a human patient who received an intestinal transplant. The CDR3 runs from the conserved cysteine through the conserved F or W. D genes are given only for firm matches. Size tells how often a clone was seen (once, few, many) or the class of an expanded clone, and some rows leave it out.

TRBD1	TRBV7-9	TRBJ1-2	few	CASSFGQGGGYTF	TGTGCCAGCAGCTTCGGACAGGGGGGCGGCTACACCTTC
TRBD1	TRBV6-6	TRBJ2-2	NA	CASSRDRGSGELFF	TGTGCCAGCAGCCGGGACAGGGGGTCCGGGGAGCTGTTTTTT
NA	TRBV6-4	TRBJ1-5	NA	CASTPKGVWVQPQHF	TGTGCCAGCACCCCAAAAGGGGTTTGGGTCCAGCCCCAGCATTTT
NA	TRBV13	TRBJ1-1	NA	CASSWDNPTWNTEAFF	TGTGCCAGCAGCTGGGACAACCCAACTTGGAACACTGAAGCTTTCTTT
TRBD1	TRBV5-1	TRBJ1-2	NA	CASSPDTGTGGYTF	TGCGCCAGCAGCCCAGACACAGGGACAGGGGGCTACACCTTC
NA	TRBV6-5	TRBJ1-4	medium-sized	CASRGDSLEKLFF	TGTGCCAGCCGGGGGGACTCTTTGGAAAAACTGTTTTTT
NA	TRBV5-1	TRBJ2-5	NA	CASSLAPRGAGQETQYF	TGCGCCAGCAGCTTGGCCCCACGGGGGGCCGGACAAGAGACCCAGTACTTC
TRBD2	TRBV4-2	TRBJ2-1	NA	CASSPGSGGIYNEQFF	TGTGCCAGCAGCCCGGGCAGCGGGGGGATCTACAATGAGCAGTTCTTC
TRBD2	TRBV9	TRBJ2-7	NA	CASSVAGGGSSYEQYF	TGTGCCAGCAGCGTAGCGGGGGGTGGCAGCTCCTACGAGCAGTACTTC
NA	TRBV29-1	TRBJ2-3	NA	CSVVVTGGTDTQYF	TGCAGCGTTGTAGTGACGGGGGGCACAGATACGCAGTATTTT
NA	TRBV5-1	TRBJ2-2	NA	CASSLVSGANTGELFF	TGCGCCAGCAGCTTGGTTTCCGGGGCGAACACCGGGGAGCTGTTTTTT
TRBD2	TRBV18	TRBJ2-7	NA	CASSPGSGAYEQYF	TGTGCCAGCTCACCAGGAAGCGGGGCCTACGAGCAGTACTTC
TRBD2	TRBV6-4	TRBJ2-3	NA	CASPSGTRVMWDTQYF	TGTGCCAGCCCAAGCGGGACTAGGGTAATGTGGGATACGCAGTATTTT
NA	TRBV5-1	TRBJ1-1	NA	CASTPGPVDTEAFF	TGCGCCAGCACCCCAGGGCCGGTGGACACTGAAGCTTTCTTT